The 9 T cell receptor beta chains reported below all come from one sample, sequenced in a study of blood T cell repertoires in COVID-19. Repertoires were generated with immunoSEQ multiplex PCR, while TCRdb's copy carries only in-frame clones and drops some. The sample lists some 180,000 clones; roughly 79% were seen once. Sequencing was performed on peripheral blood. These receptors came from a woman between 40 and 55 years old with COVID-19, enrolled during active disease.

The rearrangement uses TRBV19 and TRBJ2-5, with 7 bases fitting TRBD2. Germline V lookup: CDR1 LNHDA, CDR2 SQIVND (reference sequence). The CDR3 sequence is 15 residues long. Trimming removed 7 bases from V and 3 bases from J; junction bases left unmatched: 11. The CDR3 DNA sequence: TGTGCCAGTACCGATCCCCTCGGGGGGAAAGAGACCCAGTACTTC. Its protein is CASTDPLGGKETQYF.

This clone was detected many times. The chain recombines TRBV4-2 with TRBJ2-7; the match to TRBD1 covers 10 bases. The CDR3 runs to 15 residues. Germline-derived CDR1 and CDR2 are LGHNA and YNFKEQ. V dropped 3 bases and J dropped 3; count of bases not matched to a gene: 5. The CDR3 DNA is TGTGCCAGCAGCCAGCCGGGACAGGGGAGCTACGAGCAGTACTTC. This codes for CASSQPGQGSYEQYF.

The chain carries TRBV27 and TRBJ1-1, with TRBD1 matching 11 bases. The ends lost 4 bases at V and 10 bases at J; junction bases unmatched: 14. CDR1 is MNHEY and CDR2 is SMNVEV in the germline V gene (reference sequence). The CDR3 extends over 16 amino acids. The CDR3 sequence: CASSSTIGTGGSSAFF. The CDR3, as DNA: TGTGCCAGCAGTTCCACAATCGGGACAGGGGGTTCCTCAGCTTTCTTT.

This clone was seen only once. This chain joins TRBV5-1 and TRBJ2-2, with 9 bases lining up with TRBD1. The CDR3 consists of 14 residues. The J segment lost 5 bases and the V segment lost 6 bases, leaving 5 bases of the junction unmatched. Per the germline V gene, CDR1 is SGHRS and CDR2 is YFSETQ. The CDR3: CASNRGQVTGELFF. The DNA for the CDR3 is TGCGCCAGCAACAGGGGGCAGGTAACCGGGGAGCTGTTTTTT.

The chain uses TRBV7-9 and TRBJ2-1, with TRBD2 as a possible D gene (6 bases). CDR3 length equals 16 residues. Trimming shortened V by 2 bases and J by 0 bases, and 11 bases separated the two germline ends. Germline V CDR1 and CDR2: SEHNR, FQNEAQ (reference sequence). The CDR3 coding sequence is TGTGCCAGCAGCTTACGCGGACTATTCTCCTACAATGAGCAGTTCTTC. Translating gives CASSLRGLFSYNEQFF.

The CDR3 protein is CASSQGQGRTEAFF. The CDR3 coding sequence is TGTGCCAGCAGCCAAGGGCAGGGGCGCACTGAAGCTTTCTTT. The V call is TRBV3-1 (or the pseudogene TRBV3-2), the J call TRBJ1-1; the D gene is possibly TRBD1 (6 bases). V lost 1 base and J 4 bases, leaving 10 bases between the germline ends. The germline CDR1 and CDR2 sequences are LGHDT and YNNKEL (reference sequence). The CDR3 extends over 14 amino acids.

CDR3 DNA: TGTGCCAGCAGCCACGGGACTAGAGACACAGATACGCAGTATTTT. It encodes CASSHGTRDTDTQYF. This sequence joins TRBV4-2 and TRBJ2-3, with 8 positions matching TRBD2. Looked up from germline, CDR1 is LGHNA and CDR2 is YNFKEQ. The CDR3 contains 15 residues. J was trimmed by 2 bases and V by 3 bases; bases with no gene match: 4.

This rearrangement joins TRBV11-2 to TRBJ2-1, with 8 bases fitting TRBD1. CDR3 size: 17 residues. V lost 4 bases to trimming and J lost 6 bases; unmatched junction nucleotides: 14. Germline V gene sequence: CDR1 SGHAT, CDR2 FQNNGV. The CDR3: CASSYTMSGGAANEQFF. For the CDR3, the DNA is TGTGCCAGCAGCTACACAATGTCAGGGGGCGCTGCCAATGAGCAGTTCTTC.

V gene TRBV10-2 combines with J gene TRBJ2-7; TRBD2 matches 9 bases. CDR1 is WSHSY, CDR2 SAAADI, per germline. The CDR3 has 14 amino acids. The V and J ends lost 6 bases and 4 bases, in that order; junction bases with no gene match: 7. CDR3 residues: CASRTGTSSYEQYF. Written as DNA, the CDR3 is TGCGCCAGCAGGACCGGGACTAGCTCTTACGAGCAGTACTTC.